What follows are 15 T cell receptor beta chains derived from one specimen sequenced in a study of cytomegalovirus exposure and HLA in healthy donors. The PCR contained 60 Vbeta and 13 Jbeta primers. Produced via immunoSEQ multiplex PCR; TCRdb's table is partial and in-frame only. The sample includes about 200,000 clones, over 80% of them seen just once. The sequencing sample was made of PBMCs. The source is a boy aged 2-9 years in good health and CMV-seronegative.

Of note for this clone: It is likely a read error, because the conserved phenylalanine at the end of the CDR3 is missing. CDR3 sequence (DNA): TGTGCCAGCAGTGATATCGCGGGAGGTAAATACGAGCAGTACCTC. Residues: CASSDIAGGKYEQYL. The rearrangement links TRBV25-1 to TRBJ2-7; 8 nucleotides match TRBD2. Germline lookup yields CDR1 MGHDK and CDR2 SYGVNS. The CDR3 sequence is 15 residues long. Losses at the gene ends were 3 bases for V and 4 bases for J; bases not matched to a gene: 8.

In nucleotides, the CDR3 is TGTGCCAGCAGCCAAGATTACGGAGCTAGCTCCTACGAGCAGTACTTC. Protein product: CASSQDYGASSYEQYF. The gene calls are TRBV14 and TRBJ2-7; D is unresolved. V was cut by 0 bases and J by 0 bases, with 12 bases left in between. The CDR3 runs to 16 residues. CDR1 SGHDN and CDR2 FVKESK come from the germline V gene.

The chain couples TRBV5-6 to TRBJ1-1, with D tentatively TRBD1 (5 bases). CDR3 length: 14 residues. CDR1 and CDR2 from the germline V gene are SGHDT and YYEEEE. Between the trimmed V and J ends, which lost 4 bases and 1 base, there was a span of 11 bases. The CDR3 loop reads CASSPGLPNTEAFF. The DNA for the CDR3 is TGTGCCAGCAGCCCGGGACTGCCGAACACTGAAGCTTTCTTT. Supplemented by reference TRBV5-6 and TRBJ1-1, the full variable domain reads DAGVTQSPTHLIKTRGQQVTLRCSPKSGHDTVSWYQQALGQGPQFIFQYYEEEERQRGNFPDRFSGHQFPNYSSELNVNALLLGDSALYLCASSPGLPNTEAFFGQGTRLTVV.

The V and J genes are TRBV2 and TRBJ2-2; 13 bases align to TRBD2. V shed 4 bases and J 6 bases; nucleotides not matched to a gene: 2. The length of the CDR3 is 15 residues. Germline V gene data show CDR1 as SNHLY and CDR2 as FYNNEI. The CDR3 DNA reads as TGTGCCAGCAGTGCACTAGCGGGAGGGTCCGGGGAGCTGTTTTTT. It specifies CASSALAGGSGELFF. The full variable domain, in which reference TRBV2 and TRBJ2-2 provide the parts outside the CDR3, is EPEVTQTPSHQVTQMGQEVILRCVPISNHLYFYWYRQILGQKVEFLVSFYNNEISEKSEIFDDQFSVERPDGSNFTLKIRSTKLEDSAMYFCASSALAGGSGELFFGEGSRLTVL.

The chain combines TRBV2 with TRBJ2-5; the match to TRBD2 covers 9 bases. V trimming: 3 bases; J trimming: 0 bases; junction bases outside the gene matches: 5. This CDR3 spans 16 amino acids. Germline-derived CDR1 and CDR2 are SNHLY and FYNNEI. CDR3 amino acids: CASSEGSGRHQETQYF. The DNA of the CDR3 is TGTGCCAGCAGTGAGGGTAGCGGGAGACACCAAGAGACCCAGTACTTC.

V usage is TRBV7-8 and J usage is TRBJ1-5, with 8 bases lining up with TRBD1. Trimming took 5 bases from V and 2 from J; bases not matched to a gene: 5. From germline, CDR1 is SGHVS and CDR2 FQNEAQ. This CDR3 spans 15 amino acids. The CDR3 protein is CASSGQGGRNQPQHF. CDR3 coding DNA: TGTGCCAGCAGCGGACAGGGTGGACGCAATCAGCCCCAGCATTTT.

The chain has TRBV7-9 and TRBJ1-1; D unresolved. Germline V lookup: CDR1 SEHNR, CDR2 FQNEAQ (reference sequence). This CDR3 is 15 amino acids long. Deletions cut 5 bases from V and 1 base from J, with 14 bases between. CDR3 bases: TGTGCCAGCAGCCTAGGCGCGACGGGGAACACTGAAGCTTTCTTT. It codes for CASSLGATGNTEAFF. Full variable domain (missing parts from reference TRBV7-9 and TRBJ1-1): DTGVSQNPRHKITKRGQNVTFRCDPISEHNRLYWYRQTLGQGPEFLTYFQNEAQLEKSRLLSDRFSAERPKGSFSTLEIQRTEQGDSAMYLCASSLGATGNTEAFFGQGTRLTVV.

This clone was seen more than once but under ten times. The chain couples TRBV10-3 to TRBJ2-7, with 12 positions matching TRBD2. The V gene end was trimmed by 0 bases and the J gene end by 0 bases; junction bases not matched to a gene: 9. From germline, CDR1 is ENHRY and CDR2 SYGVKD. CDR3 length: 19 residues. CDR3 DNA: TGTGCCATCAGTGAGTCTCCTAGCGGGGGGGCGGTACGCTCCTACGAGCAGTACTTC. Translating gives CAISESPSGGAVRSYEQYF.

The chain employs TRBV6-1 and TRBJ2-7, with 7 positions matching TRBD1. This CDR3 is built from 12 residues. CDR1 MNHNS and CDR2 SASEGT come from the germline V gene. CDR3 region: CVVEGAYFEQYF. CDR3 in DNA: TGTGTCGTCGAGGGGGCCTATTTCGAGCAGTACTTC.

This clone was seen a handful of times. A junction boundary mismatches the germline segment, possibly from a read error. The rearrangement joins TRBV4-2 to TRBJ1-2; 8 bases are shared with TRBD1. Germline CDR1 reads LGHNA; CDR2 reads YNFKEQ. CDR3 size: 14 residues. CDR3 nucleotide sequence: TGTGCCAGCAGCCCCCTCGACAGGGGAAGGGCTATAAGCTTC. It is translated as CASSPLDRGRAISF.

This clone was counted a few times. Here the CDR3 reads CASSYSGTTNYGYTF. The CDR3 nucleotides read TGTGCCAGCAGTTACTCCGGGACAACGAACTATGGCTACACCTTC. The chain carries TRBV6-5 and TRBJ1-2, with a weak D call TRBD1 (6 bases). The CDR3 is 15 amino acids. The germline V and J ends were trimmed by 0 bases and 2 bases, with 10 bases remaining between them. Germline CDR1 and CDR2: MNHEY and SVGAGI.

This chain uses TRBV7-6 with TRBJ2-5; TRBD2 aligns across 10 bases. The length of the CDR3 is 16 residues. Unmatched junction bases numbered 9, after V lost 4 bases and J lost 4 bases. Germline V gene sequence: CDR1 SGHVS, CDR2 FNYEAQ. CDR3 DNA: TGTGCCAGCAGCTCACCGCTAGCGGGAGTGCGAGAGACCCAGTACTTC. Its protein is CASSSPLAGVRETQYF.

This chain uses TRBV20-1 with TRBJ1-1, with a tentative D call TRBD1 (6 bases). This CDR3 is built from 11 residues. Germline CDR1 is DFQATT and CDR2 is SNEGSKA (reference sequence). Trimming removed 5 bases at V and 11 bases at J, with 15 bases between. CDR3 DNA: TGCAGTGCTCCTACCGGGACAAATGCTTTCTTT. It yields the protein CSAPTGTNAFF.

J is TRBJ1-1 and V is TRBV5-4, with TRBD1 matching over 9 bases. The CDR3 has 15 residues. Per the germline V gene, CDR1 is SGHNT and CDR2 is YYREEE (reference sequence). V lost 4 bases and J lost 3; bases outside the gene matches: 7. Here the CDR3 reads CASSGDRALDTEAFF. For the CDR3, the DNA is TGTGCCAGCAGCGGGGACAGGGCCCTGGACACTGAAGCTTTCTTT.

The V and J genes are TRBV7-6 and TRBJ2-1, with 13 bases fitting TRBD2. This CDR3 region has 15 residues. J was trimmed by 9 bases and V by 6 bases; bases with no gene match: 8. Germline loops: CDR1 SGHVS, CDR2 FNYEAQ. Here the CDR3 reads CASSPTSGRAAEQFF. The CDR3 nucleotides are TGTGCCAGCAGTCCTACTAGCGGGAGGGCCGCTGAGCAGTTCTTC.